This paragraph reports one T cell receptor beta chain. The antigen is not known. This sample is part of a study of OX40 agonist ivuxolimab in advanced cancers. The germline V and J ends were trimmed by 7 bases and 4 bases, with 13 bases remaining between them. The CDR3 sequence is 14 residues long. Germline V gene lookup returns CDR1 MDHEN and CDR2 SYDVKM. Study observations and caveats: Researchers report that CD8+ T cells had, on average, more expanded clones than CD4+.

The protocol was immunoSEQ multiplex PCR, while the TCRdb copy is restricted to in-frame clones and leaves out a portion. The sample records about 43,000 clones, 86% being singletons. The receptor was isolated from an adult with an advanced solid tumor such as melanoma, head and neck, liver or kidney cancer. The source material was CD4+ or CD8+ T cells sorted from blood, sampled in a trial of the OX40 agonist ivuxolimab. The chain employs TRBV28 and TRBJ2-2, with D hard to call. CDR3 residues: CASTSSQFTGELFF. In DNA form, the CDR3 reads TGTGCCAGCACCAGTAGCCAGTTCACCGGGGAGCTGTTTTTT. The whole variable domain, filled in from reference TRBV28 and TRBJ2-2, reads DVKVTQSSRYLVKRTGEKVFLECVQDMDHENMFWYRQDPGLGLRLIYFSYDVKMKEKGDIPEGYSVSREKKERFSLILESASTNQTSMYLCASTSSQFTGELFFGEGSRLTVL.